These T cell receptor beta chains were read from a single sample in a study of CD8+ T cells in alopecia areata. Sequencing used immunoSEQ multiplex PCR; TCRdb keeps in-frame clones, though not all of them. This table has approximately 210,000 clones, roughly 60% appearing once. This specimen consisted of CD4+ T cells sorted from blood, obtained at week 24, from a patient treated with tofacitinib. The receptors come from a human donor with alopecia areata. Each CDR3 is given with its conserved first and last residue. The order of the fields is J gene, D gene, clone size, V gene, CDR3 length, CDR3 DNA, CDR3 protein. A D gene is named only where the DNA matches it firmly. Part of the rows lack a size; the others show once, few, many or a class for expanded clones.

j_call: TRBJ1-6
d_call: TRBD1
clone_size: few
v_call: TRBV10-3
cdr3_length: 16
cdr3_nt: TGTGCCATCAGTGAGTCGACAGGGAGAGGTAATTCACCCCTCCACTTT
cdr3_aa: CAISESTGRGNSPLHF

j_call: TRBJ2-2
d_call: NA
clone_size: once
v_call: TRBV10-1
cdr3_length: 13
cdr3_nt: TGCGCCAGCAGTGAGATGTACACCGGGGAGCTGTTTTTT
cdr3_aa: CASSEMYTGELFF

j_call: TRBJ2-3
d_call: TRBD2
clone_size: NA
v_call: TRBV28
cdr3_length: 15
cdr3_nt: TGTGCCAGCAGTTTGCTCCGGGGGGGCACAGATACGCAGTATTTT
cdr3_aa: CASSLLRGGTDTQYF

j_call: TRBJ1-2
d_call: NA
clone_size: NA
v_call: TRBV10-3
cdr3_length: 13
cdr3_nt: TGTGCCATCAGTGAGTCGAGGTCCCGCGGCTACACCTTC
cdr3_aa: CAISESRSRGYTF

j_call: TRBJ1-1
d_call: NA
clone_size: NA
v_call: TRBV7-3
cdr3_length: 14
cdr3_nt: TGTGCCAGCAGCCCGGGACTGATGAACACTGAAGCTTTCTTT
cdr3_aa: CASSPGLMNTEAFF

j_call: TRBJ2-3
d_call: NA
clone_size: NA
v_call: TRBV10-3
cdr3_length: 12
cdr3_nt: TGTGCCATCAGTGATCGGGCGGATACGCAGTATTTT
cdr3_aa: CAISDRADTQYF

j_call: TRBJ2-2
d_call: NA
clone_size: NA
v_call: TRBV11-3
cdr3_length: 13
cdr3_nt: TGTGCCAGCTCCGGGGTCTGGACCGGGGAGCTGTTTTTT
cdr3_aa: CASSGVWTGELFF

j_call: TRBJ2-1
d_call: NA
clone_size: NA
v_call: TRBV27
cdr3_length: 12
cdr3_nt: TGTGCCAGCAGTTTACCATACAATGAGCAGTTCTTC
cdr3_aa: CASSLPYNEQFF

j_call: TRBJ1-1
d_call: NA
clone_size: NA
v_call: TRBV5-1
cdr3_length: 13
cdr3_nt: TGCGCCAGCAGCTTGGCAGCTAACACTGAAGCTTTCTTT
cdr3_aa: CASSLAANTEAFF

j_call: TRBJ1-5
d_call: NA
clone_size: once
v_call: TRBV30
cdr3_length: 13
cdr3_nt: TGTGCCTGGAGCCCGGGACTCCTGAAGCCCCAGCATTTT
cdr3_aa: CAWSPGLLKPQHF

j_call: TRBJ1-6
d_call: NA
clone_size: NA
v_call: TRBV18
cdr3_length: 15
cdr3_nt: TGTGCCAGCTCACCACTCGGACAGCTAAATTCACCCCTCCACTTT
cdr3_aa: CASSPLGQLNSPLHF

j_call: TRBJ2-5
d_call: NA
clone_size: few
v_call: TRBV29-1
cdr3_length: 18
cdr3_nt: TGCAGCGTTGAAGATCTATTACCACAGGGTCGAGCAAGGGAGACCCAGTACTTC
cdr3_aa: CSVEDLLPQGRARETQYF

j_call: TRBJ2-2
d_call: NA
clone_size: NA
v_call: TRBV7-2
cdr3_length: 15
cdr3_nt: TGTGCCAGCAGCTTAGCAGCGGCAACCTCCGGGGAGCTGTTTTTT
cdr3_aa: CASSLAAATSGELFF

j_call: TRBJ1-2
d_call: NA
clone_size: NA
v_call: TRBV30
cdr3_length: 14
cdr3_nt: TGTGCCTGCCCCGACTACAGGGTAAACTATGGCTACACCTTC
cdr3_aa: CACPDYRVNYGYTF

j_call: TRBJ1-6
d_call: NA
clone_size: NA
v_call: TRBV11-2
cdr3_length: 14
cdr3_nt: TGTGCCAGCAGCCCACAGGGACTGAATTCACCCCTCCACTTT
cdr3_aa: CASSPQGLNSPLHF

j_call: TRBJ2-1
d_call: NA
clone_size: NA
v_call: TRBV30
cdr3_length: 13
cdr3_nt: TGTGCCTGGAGTCCCAACACCTACAATGAGCAGTTCTTC
cdr3_aa: CAWSPNTYNEQFF

j_call: TRBJ2-5
d_call: TRBD2
clone_size: NA
v_call: TRBV15
cdr3_length: 17
cdr3_nt: TGTGCCACCAGCCTACTACTAGCGGGGGAAAACAGCAAACTCCAGTACTTC
cdr3_aa: CATSLLLAGENSKLQYF

j_call: TRBJ2-1
d_call: NA
clone_size: many
v_call: TRBV5-6
cdr3_length: 15
cdr3_nt: TGTGCCAGCAGCTTGGACAGGGAAACCTACAATGAGCAGTTCTTC
cdr3_aa: CASSLDRETYNEQFF

j_call: TRBJ2-3
d_call: TRBD2
clone_size: few
v_call: TRBV7-3
cdr3_length: 16
cdr3_nt: TGTGCCAGCAGCTTTAGCAGCGGGGGGGCTTCGGATACGCAGTATTTT
cdr3_aa: CASSFSSGGASDTQYF

j_call: TRBJ2-5
d_call: TRBD1
clone_size: NA
v_call: TRBV6-1
cdr3_length: 15
cdr3_nt: TGTGCCAGCAGTGAAGCTGGACAGGCCCAAGAGACCCAGTACTTC
cdr3_aa: CASSEAGQAQETQYF

j_call: TRBJ2-2
d_call: TRBD2
clone_size: NA
v_call: TRBV5-6
cdr3_length: 17
cdr3_nt: TGTGCCAGCAGTTCGGAGGTCCAGCGGGGGAACACCGGGGAGCTGTTTTTT
cdr3_aa: CASSSEVQRGNTGELFF

j_call: TRBJ2-7
d_call: TRBD2
clone_size: NA
v_call: TRBV5-1
cdr3_length: 14
cdr3_nt: TGCGCCGGGAGACCGGGACTAGCGGGGGACGAGCAGTACTTC
cdr3_aa: CAGRPGLAGDEQYF

j_call: TRBJ1-1
d_call: NA
clone_size: NA
v_call: TRBV30
cdr3_length: 12
cdr3_nt: TGTGCCTGGACTCCTGGATCCACTGAAGCTTTCTTT
cdr3_aa: CAWTPGSTEAFF

j_call: TRBJ1-5
d_call: NA
clone_size: NA
v_call: TRBV29-1
cdr3_length: 13
cdr3_nt: TGCAGCGTTGGGGCGGGGCTGAATCAGCCCCAGCATTTT
cdr3_aa: CSVGAGLNQPQHF

j_call: TRBJ1-6
d_call: NA
clone_size: NA
v_call: TRBV6-5
cdr3_length: 13
cdr3_nt: TGTGCCAGCAGTTACGATGGGATTTCACCCCTCCACTTT
cdr3_aa: CASSYDGISPLHF

j_call: TRBJ1-5
d_call: NA
clone_size: NA
v_call: TRBV27
cdr3_length: 16
cdr3_nt: TGTGCCAGCAGTTTATATGGTGCCATGGGGAATCAGCCCCAGCATTTT
cdr3_aa: CASSLYGAMGNQPQHF

j_call: TRBJ1-5
d_call: NA
clone_size: NA
v_call: TRBV27
cdr3_length: 14
cdr3_nt: TGTGCCAGCAGTTTATCAGGCAGACTTCAGCCCCAGCATTTT
cdr3_aa: CASSLSGRLQPQHF

j_call: TRBJ2-5
d_call: TRBD1
clone_size: NA
v_call: TRBV4-3
cdr3_length: 13
cdr3_nt: TGCGCCAGCAGCCCAACAGGGGTAGAGACCCAGTACTTC
cdr3_aa: CASSPTGVETQYF

j_call: TRBJ1-2
d_call: NA
clone_size: NA
v_call: TRBV18
cdr3_length: 15
cdr3_nt: TGTGCCAGCTCGCCTGGGTCAGATACTAACTATGGCTACACCTTC
cdr3_aa: CASSPGSDTNYGYTF

j_call: TRBJ1-1
d_call: NA
clone_size: NA
v_call: TRBV5-1
cdr3_length: 15
cdr3_nt: TGCGCCAGCGCCGTGGAACAGGCGAAGAACACTGAAGCTTTCTTT
cdr3_aa: CASAVEQAKNTEAFF

j_call: TRBJ2-1
d_call: TRBD2
clone_size: NA
v_call: TRBV13
cdr3_length: 14
cdr3_nt: TGTGCCAGCAGCCCCGGGGGGGCCGGTGGTGAGCAGTTCTTC
cdr3_aa: CASSPGGAGGEQFF

j_call: TRBJ2-1
d_call: NA
clone_size: NA
v_call: TRBV5-4
cdr3_length: 13
cdr3_nt: TGTGCCAGCAGCACCTATACTAGTTTCGAGCAGTTCTTC
cdr3_aa: CASSTYTSFEQFF

j_call: TRBJ2-5
d_call: NA
clone_size: NA
v_call: TRBV2
cdr3_length: 11
cdr3_nt: TGTGCCAGCATCGGGGGAGAGACCCAGTACTTC
cdr3_aa: CASIGGETQYF

j_call: TRBJ2-7
d_call: NA
clone_size: NA
v_call: TRBV2
cdr3_length: 14
cdr3_nt: TGTGCCAGCAGCCCGGACGGTCCATACCACGAGCAGTACTTC
cdr3_aa: CASSPDGPYHEQYF

j_call: TRBJ2-3
d_call: NA
clone_size: NA
v_call: TRBV13
cdr3_length: 14
cdr3_nt: TGTGCCAGCAGCTTAGGTACAGCGACTATGACGCAGTATTTT
cdr3_aa: CASSLGTATMTQYF

j_call: TRBJ1-6
d_call: TRBD1
clone_size: NA
v_call: TRBV27
cdr3_length: 14
cdr3_nt: TGTGCCAGCAGTTGGGACAGGGTTCGTTCACCCCTCCACTTT
cdr3_aa: CASSWDRVRSPLHF

j_call: TRBJ1-6
d_call: TRBD1
clone_size: NA
v_call: TRBV5-1
cdr3_length: 15
cdr3_nt: TGCGCCAGCAGCTTGGCCGACAGGGATTTTTCACCCCTCCACTTT
cdr3_aa: CASSLADRDFSPLHF

j_call: TRBJ2-7
d_call: NA
clone_size: NA
v_call: TRBV2
cdr3_length: 11
cdr3_nt: TGTGCCAGCAGTTGGGGAGACGAGCAGTACTTC
cdr3_aa: CASSWGDEQYF

j_call: TRBJ1-2
d_call: NA
clone_size: few
v_call: TRBV10-2
cdr3_length: 13
cdr3_nt: TGCGCCAGCAGTGAGTCTGGGGTAAAGGGCTACACCTTC
cdr3_aa: CASSESGVKGYTF

j_call: TRBJ2-7
d_call: NA
clone_size: NA
v_call: TRBV29-1
cdr3_length: 13
cdr3_nt: TGCAGCGTTGCTGGTCAATCCCACTACGAGCAGTACTTC
cdr3_aa: CSVAGQSHYEQYF

j_call: TRBJ2-7
d_call: NA
clone_size: NA
v_call: TRBV2
cdr3_length: 12
cdr3_nt: TGTGCCAGCAGTCGGGAGTCCTACGAGCAGTACTTC
cdr3_aa: CASSRESYEQYF

j_call: TRBJ2-3
d_call: TRBD2
clone_size: few
v_call: TRBV29-1
cdr3_length: 16
cdr3_nt: TGCAGCGTGCCACCGGGACTAGCGACTAGCACAGATACGCAGTATTTT
cdr3_aa: CSVPPGLATSTDTQYF

j_call: TRBJ1-1
d_call: NA
clone_size: NA
v_call: TRBV30
cdr3_length: 13
cdr3_nt: TGTGCCTGGAGTGTAAGAAAGCTCACTGAAGCTTTCTTT
cdr3_aa: CAWSVRKLTEAFF

j_call: TRBJ1-5
d_call: TRBD1
clone_size: few
v_call: TRBV30
cdr3_length: 16
cdr3_nt: TGTGCCTGGAGTGTGCCAGGGGGGGTCCTGGGTCAGCCCCAGCATTTT
cdr3_aa: CAWSVPGGVLGQPQHF

j_call: TRBJ1-5
d_call: NA
clone_size: NA
v_call: TRBV19
cdr3_length: 12
cdr3_nt: TGTGCCAGTAGACGGATTAATCAGCCCCAGCATTTT
cdr3_aa: CASRRINQPQHF

j_call: TRBJ1-2
d_call: NA
clone_size: few
v_call: TRBV6-5
cdr3_length: 13
cdr3_nt: TGTGCCAGCAGTTACTCGTCTACCAGCGGCTACACCTTC
cdr3_aa: CASSYSSTSGYTF

j_call: TRBJ2-3
d_call: NA
clone_size: few
v_call: TRBV7-9
cdr3_length: 17
cdr3_nt: TGTGCCAGCAGCTCCTCTCTTCGCGGTTATGCCACAGATACGCAGTATTTT
cdr3_aa: CASSSSLRGYATDTQYF

j_call: TRBJ1-3
d_call: NA
clone_size: NA
v_call: TRBV30
cdr3_length: 15
cdr3_nt: TGTGCCTGGAGTGCCATCGGACAAGCAGGAAACACCATATATTTT
cdr3_aa: CAWSAIGQAGNTIYF

j_call: TRBJ2-7
d_call: NA
clone_size: NA
v_call: TRBV6-1
cdr3_length: 14
cdr3_nt: TGTGCCAGCAGTGGGACAGTCCAAGGGTACGAGCAGTACTTC
cdr3_aa: CASSGTVQGYEQYF

j_call: TRBJ1-2
d_call: NA
clone_size: NA
v_call: TRBV10-3
cdr3_length: 13
cdr3_nt: TGTGCCATCAGTGGTCCAGGAAACTATGGCTACACCTTC
cdr3_aa: CAISGPGNYGYTF